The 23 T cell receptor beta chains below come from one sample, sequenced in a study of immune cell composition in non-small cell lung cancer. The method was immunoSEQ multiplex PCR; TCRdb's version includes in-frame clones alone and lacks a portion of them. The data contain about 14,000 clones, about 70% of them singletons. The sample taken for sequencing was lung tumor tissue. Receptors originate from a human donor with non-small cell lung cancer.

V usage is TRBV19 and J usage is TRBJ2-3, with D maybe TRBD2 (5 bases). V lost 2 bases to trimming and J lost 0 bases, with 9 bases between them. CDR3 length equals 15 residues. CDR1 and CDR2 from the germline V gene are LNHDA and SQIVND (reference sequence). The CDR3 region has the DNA TGTGCCAGTAGTATACATCGGACTAGCACAGATACGCAGTATTTT. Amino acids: CASSIHRTSTDTQYF.

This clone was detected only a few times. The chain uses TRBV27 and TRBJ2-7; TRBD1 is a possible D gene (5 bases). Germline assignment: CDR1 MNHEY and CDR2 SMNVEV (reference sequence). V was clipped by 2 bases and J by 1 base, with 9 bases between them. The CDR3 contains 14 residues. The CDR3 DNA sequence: TGTGCCAGCAGTTTAAGGGGCGCTTCCTACGAGCAGTACTTC. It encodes CASSLRGASYEQYF.

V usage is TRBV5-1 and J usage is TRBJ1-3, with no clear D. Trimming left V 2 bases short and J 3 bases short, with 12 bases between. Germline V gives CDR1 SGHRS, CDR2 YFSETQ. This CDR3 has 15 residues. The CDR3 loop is CASSFDLAGGNTIYF. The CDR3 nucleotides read TGCGCCAGCAGCTTTGATTTGGCTGGTGGAAACACCATATATTTT.

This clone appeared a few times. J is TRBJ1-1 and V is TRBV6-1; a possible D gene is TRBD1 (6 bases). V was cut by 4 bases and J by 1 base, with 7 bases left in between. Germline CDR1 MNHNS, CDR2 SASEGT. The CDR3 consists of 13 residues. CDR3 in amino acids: CASSGGPNTEAFF. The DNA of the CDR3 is TGTGCCAGCAGTGGGGGGCCGAACACTGAAGCTTTCTTT.

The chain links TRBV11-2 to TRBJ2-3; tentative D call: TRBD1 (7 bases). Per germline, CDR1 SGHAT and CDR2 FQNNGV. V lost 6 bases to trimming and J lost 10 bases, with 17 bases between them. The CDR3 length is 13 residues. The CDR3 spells CASRGVAGQPQYF. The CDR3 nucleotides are TGTGCCAGCAGGGGAGTTGCGGGACAGCCGCAGTATTTT.

CDR3 DNA: TGTGCCAGCAGAGACTCGAGAGGCAAAAACATTCAGTACTTC. Translating gives CASRDSRGKNIQYF. The chain carries TRBV28 and TRBJ2-4; the D is unclear. Between the trimmed V and J ends, which lost 6 bases and 3 bases, there was a span of 12 bases. The germline V gene encodes CDR1 MDHEN and CDR2 SYDVKM. The CDR3 is 14 residues long.

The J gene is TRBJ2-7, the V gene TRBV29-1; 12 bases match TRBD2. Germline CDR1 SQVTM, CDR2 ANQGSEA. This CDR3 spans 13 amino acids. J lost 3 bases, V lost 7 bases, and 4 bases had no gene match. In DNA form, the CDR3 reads TGCAGCGGTCAACTAGCGGGAGGCTACGAGCAGTACTTC. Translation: CSGQLAGGYEQYF.

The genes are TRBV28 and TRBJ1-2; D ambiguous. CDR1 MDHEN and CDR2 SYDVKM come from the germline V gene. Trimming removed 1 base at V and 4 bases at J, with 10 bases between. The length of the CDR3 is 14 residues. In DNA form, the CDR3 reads TGTGCCAGCAGTTTATTGAGGGATTTCTATGGCTACACCTTC. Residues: CASSLLRDFYGYTF.

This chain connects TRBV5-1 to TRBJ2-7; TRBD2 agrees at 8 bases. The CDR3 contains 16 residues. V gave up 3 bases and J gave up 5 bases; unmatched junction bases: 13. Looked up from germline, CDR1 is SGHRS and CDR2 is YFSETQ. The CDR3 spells CASSSGGGRLDDEQYF. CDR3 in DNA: TGCGCCAGCAGCTCGGGCGGGGGGCGCCTGGATGACGAGCAGTACTTC. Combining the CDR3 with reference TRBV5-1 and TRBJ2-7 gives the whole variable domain KAGVTQTPRYLIKTRGQQVTLSCSPISGHRSVSWYQQTPGQGLQFLFEYFSETQRNKGNFPGRFSGRQFSNSRSEMNVSTLELGDSALYLCASSSGGGRLDDEQYFGPGTRLTVT.

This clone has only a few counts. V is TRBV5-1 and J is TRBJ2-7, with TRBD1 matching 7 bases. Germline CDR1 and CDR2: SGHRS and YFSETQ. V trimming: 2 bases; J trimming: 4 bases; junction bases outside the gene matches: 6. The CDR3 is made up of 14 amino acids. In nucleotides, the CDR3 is TGCGCCAGCAGCTTTACGGGACAGCGATACGAGCAGTACTTC. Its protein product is CASSFTGQRYEQYF.

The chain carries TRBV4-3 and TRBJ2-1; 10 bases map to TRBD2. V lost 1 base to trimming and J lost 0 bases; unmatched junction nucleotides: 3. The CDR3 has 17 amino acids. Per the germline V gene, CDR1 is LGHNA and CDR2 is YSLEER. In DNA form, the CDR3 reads TGCGCCAGCAGCCAAGGGGCTAGCGGGAGCTCCTACAATGAGCAGTTCTTC. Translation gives CASSQGASGSSYNEQFF.

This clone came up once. As DNA, the CDR3 is TGTGCCAGCAGGTTGACAGGGGTGGGGACCTACGAGCAGTACTTC. Its protein product is CASRLTGVGTYEQYF. The chain is built from TRBV5-6 and TRBJ2-7, with 8 nucleotides matching TRBD1. Per the germline V gene, CDR1 is SGHDT and CDR2 is YYEEEE. V dropped 5 bases and J dropped 2; count of bases not matched to a gene: 9. The CDR3 contains 15 residues.

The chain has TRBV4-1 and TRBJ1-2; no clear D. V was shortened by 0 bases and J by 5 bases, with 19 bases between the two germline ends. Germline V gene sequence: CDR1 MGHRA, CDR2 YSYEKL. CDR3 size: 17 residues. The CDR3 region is CASSQDLTFLTGYGYTF. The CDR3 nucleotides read TGCGCCAGCAGCCAAGATCTAACCTTCCTGACTGGGTATGGCTACACCTTC.

CDR3 nucleotide sequence: TGTGCCAGCAGACAGGGGGTTGGCACTGAAGCTTTCTTT. Translating gives CASRQGVGTEAFF. The rearrangement uses TRBV6-5 and TRBJ1-1; 8 bases are a match to TRBD1. V shed 6 bases, J shed 4 bases, and the junction held 4 bases outside the gene matches. Germline loops: CDR1 MNHEY, CDR2 SVGAGI. This CDR3 region has 13 residues.

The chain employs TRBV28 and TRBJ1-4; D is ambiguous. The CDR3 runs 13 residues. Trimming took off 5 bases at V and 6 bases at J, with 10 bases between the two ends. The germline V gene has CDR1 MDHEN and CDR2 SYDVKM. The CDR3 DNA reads TGTGCCAGCAGTCCGAGTACGGATGAAAAACTGTTTTTT. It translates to CASSPSTDEKLFF.

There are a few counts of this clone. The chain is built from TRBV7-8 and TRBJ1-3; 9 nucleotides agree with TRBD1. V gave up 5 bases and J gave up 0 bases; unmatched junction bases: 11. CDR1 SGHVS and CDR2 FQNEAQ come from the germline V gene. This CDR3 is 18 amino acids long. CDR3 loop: CASSGWTGDSTSGNTIYF. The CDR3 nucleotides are TGTGCCAGCAGCGGATGGACAGGGGATTCAACCTCTGGAAACACCATATATTTT.

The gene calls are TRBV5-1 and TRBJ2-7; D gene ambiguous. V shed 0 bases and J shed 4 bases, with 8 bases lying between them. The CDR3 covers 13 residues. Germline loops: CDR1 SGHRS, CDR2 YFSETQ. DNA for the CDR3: TGCGCCAGCAGCTTGGGGGCCAGGTACGAGCAGTACTTC. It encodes CASSLGARYEQYF.

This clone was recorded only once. The CDR3 nucleotides are TGTGCCAGCAGCCCTAGATCCGGGACAGGGCAAGAGACCCAGTACTTC. Protein sequence: CASSPRSGTGQETQYF. The gene calls are TRBV7-9 and TRBJ2-5, with 9 bases identical to TRBD1. V dropped 5 bases and J dropped 2; count of bases not matched to a gene: 9. From germline, CDR1 is SEHNR and CDR2 FQNEAQ (reference sequence). There are 16 residues in the CDR3.

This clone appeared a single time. The DNA for the CDR3 is TGTGCCAGTAGTATCACTAGTTTCGACGAGCAGTACTTC. Its translation: CASSITSFDEQYF. J is TRBJ2-7 and V is TRBV19; D perhaps matches TRBD2 (5 bases). CDR3 length: 13 residues. The V end lost 3 bases, the J end lost 5 bases, and 11 bases lay between the germline ends. Germline CDR1 reads LNHDA; CDR2 reads SQIVND (reference sequence).

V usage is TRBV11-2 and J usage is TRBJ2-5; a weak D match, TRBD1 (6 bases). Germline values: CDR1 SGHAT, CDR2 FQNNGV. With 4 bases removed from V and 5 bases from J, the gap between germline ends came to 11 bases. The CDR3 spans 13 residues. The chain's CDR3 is CASSSDRGETQYF. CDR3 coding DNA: TGTGCCAGCAGCTCGGACAGAGGGGAGACCCAGTACTTC.

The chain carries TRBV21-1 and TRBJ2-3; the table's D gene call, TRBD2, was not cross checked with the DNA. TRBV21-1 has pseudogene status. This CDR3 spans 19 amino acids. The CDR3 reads CASSKRLAGATWAQITQYF. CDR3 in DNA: TGTGCCAGCAGCAAACGGCTAGCGGGGGCCACCTGGGCCCAGATTACGCAGTATTTT.

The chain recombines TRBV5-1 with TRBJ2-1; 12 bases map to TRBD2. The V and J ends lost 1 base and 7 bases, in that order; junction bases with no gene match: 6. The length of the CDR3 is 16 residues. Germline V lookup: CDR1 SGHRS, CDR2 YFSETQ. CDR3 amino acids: CASSLPTSGSTNEQFF. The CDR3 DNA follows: TGCGCCAGCAGCTTGCCGACTAGCGGGAGCACTAATGAGCAGTTCTTC.

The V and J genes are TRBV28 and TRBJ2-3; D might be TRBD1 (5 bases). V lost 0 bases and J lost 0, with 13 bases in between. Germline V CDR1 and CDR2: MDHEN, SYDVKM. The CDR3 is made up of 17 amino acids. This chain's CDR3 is CASSLWAVGASTDTQYF. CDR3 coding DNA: TGTGCCAGCAGTTTATGGGCGGTTGGGGCTAGCACAGATACGCAGTATTTT.